These 15 T cell receptor beta chains were all obtained from the same sample, sequenced in a study of shared clonotypes between healthy human individuals. The table came from immunoSEQ multiplex PCR; TCRdb's copy has only in-frame clones and leaves some out. In the table there are about 2.4 million clones, 93% of which are singletons. The sample consisted of naive CD4+ T cells from PBMCs. The subset is: CD45RA+ positively selected. The receptors shown here come from a man aged 18 to 30 in good health. Some clones in this sample may be carry-over from other donors' samples.

The chain has TRBV6-1 and TRBJ1-2; perhaps TRBD1 as D (6 bases). From germline, CDR1 is MNHNS and CDR2 SASEGT. The CDR3 covers 15 residues. V was shortened by 1 base and J by 5 bases, with 14 bases between the two germline ends. The CDR3 region is CASSEGGTNVYGYTF. The CDR3 region has the DNA TGTGCCAGCAGTGAAGGGGGGACAAACGTATATGGCTACACCTTC.

Details on this clone: The same CDR3 arises from other DNA sequences in this sample as well. The genes are TRBV7-3 and TRBJ2-7; the D is unclear. The CDR3 runs to 13 residues. V shed 5 bases and J shed 1 base, with 9 bases lying between them. Germline lookup yields CDR1 SGHTA and CDR2 FQGTGA. CDR3 loop: CASSPSPSYEQYF. CDR3 DNA: TGTGCCAGCAGCCCCTCTCCGTCCTACGAGCAGTACTTC.

The genes are TRBV7-2 and TRBJ2-7; the D is unclear. The CDR3 spans 11 residues. Germline loops: CDR1 SGHTA, CDR2 FQGNSA. The ends were cut back, 4 bases at V and 5 bases at J, with 6 bases in the middle. Here the CDR3 reads CASSSYNEQYF. The CDR3 DNA reads TGTGCCAGCAGCTCCTATAACGAGCAGTACTTC.

In regard to this clone: This sample also contains other DNA sequences that code for the same CDR3. V usage is TRBV30 and J usage is TRBJ2-3; TRBD1 might be the D (5 bases). CDR1 GTSNPN and CDR2 SVGIG come from the germline V gene (reference sequence). The CDR3 covers 13 residues. The V end was cut by 3 bases, the J end by 0 bases, with 7 bases between. This chain's CDR3 is CAWSQGSTDTQYF. The CDR3 region has the DNA TGTGCCTGGAGCCAGGGAAGCACAGATACGCAGTATTTT.

The rearrangement uses TRBV5-1 and TRBJ1-1, with a possible D match to TRBD1 (5 bases). Trimming shortened V by 2 bases and J by 7 bases, and 12 bases separated the two germline ends. The CDR3 contains 13 residues. Germline V gene data show CDR1 as SGHRS and CDR2 as YFSETQ. CDR3 in amino acids: CASSFRVGGEAFF. For the CDR3, the DNA is TGCGCCAGCAGCTTCAGGGTAGGAGGTGAAGCTTTCTTT.

The chain has TRBV5-8 and TRBJ2-7, with TRBD2 as a possible D gene (6 bases). The V gene lost 1 base and the J gene lost 3 bases, with 11 bases spanning the gap. Germline CDR1 reads SGHTS; CDR2 reads YDEGEE. The CDR3 is made up of 14 amino acids. The CDR3, as DNA: TGTGCCAGCAGCTTGCGTCTAGCGAACTACGAGCAGTACTTC. Encoded protein: CASSLRLANYEQYF.

The chain links TRBV5-1 to TRBJ2-7; the D gene is possibly TRBD1 (6 bases). The CDR3 contains 15 residues. V dropped 2 bases and J dropped 4 bases, with 16 bases sitting between them. Per germline, CDR1 SGHRS and CDR2 YFSETQ. The CDR3 loop reads CASSLGTSEWYEQYF. CDR3 nucleotides: TGCGCCAGCAGCTTAGGGACAAGTGAATGGTACGAGCAGTACTTC.

The chain combines TRBV7-2 with TRBJ1-6; no firm D call. CDR1 is SGHTA, CDR2 FQGNSA, per germline. Trimming pared 2 bases from V and 9 bases from J, leaving 11 bases between. CDR3 size: 14 residues. Written as DNA, the CDR3 is TGTGCCAGCAGCTTACTCGGAAGAGCTTCACCCCTCCACTTT. It specifies CASSLLGRASPLHF.

This sequence joins TRBV30 and TRBJ1-6; D is ambiguous. From germline, CDR1 is GTSNPN and CDR2 SVGIG (reference sequence). The CDR3 runs to 13 residues. Trimming cost V 1 base and J 7 bases, with 8 bases left between them. This chain's CDR3 is CAWSGIVNSPLHF. CDR3 DNA sequence: TGTGCCTGGAGTGGAATCGTGAATTCACCCCTCCACTTT.

This chain links TRBV19 with TRBJ2-1; 7 bases line up with TRBD1. Germline V CDR1 and CDR2: LNHDA, SQIVND (reference sequence). V lost 6 bases, J lost 0 bases, and 5 bases stayed unmatched. This CDR3 is built from 15 residues. The CDR3 spells CASRNRGLSYNEQFF. CDR3 sequence (DNA): TGTGCCAGTAGGAACAGGGGTCTCTCCTACAATGAGCAGTTCTTC.

V is TRBV6-5 and J is TRBJ2-3, with D perhaps given as TRBD1 or TRBD2 (5 bases each). Germline loops: CDR1 MNHEY, CDR2 SVGAGI. V was shortened by 2 bases and J by 7 bases, with 13 bases between the two germline ends. The CDR3 loop spans 14 amino acids. Here the CDR3 reads CASSYGVGGNTQYF. The CDR3, as DNA: TGTGCCAGCAGTTACGGGGTTGGGGGAAATACGCAGTATTTT.

CDR3 in amino acids: CASSIQGGFAEAFF. The CDR3 coding sequence is TGTGCCAGTAGTATACAGGGAGGGTTCGCTGAAGCTTTCTTT. V gene TRBV19 combines with J gene TRBJ1-1, with TRBD1 as a possible D gene (5 bases). The CDR3 covers 14 residues. The V gene's germline CDR1 is LNHDA and CDR2 SQIVND (reference sequence). Trimming removed 2 bases at V and 6 bases at J, with 13 bases between.

The rearrangement uses TRBV28 and TRBJ2-1, with 7 bases lining up with TRBD1. The CDR3 covers 16 residues. V trimming: 6 bases; J trimming: 4 bases; junction bases outside the gene matches: 12. Germline V gives CDR1 MDHEN, CDR2 SYDVKM. CDR3 sequence (DNA): TGTGCCAGCAGCCGCCGCGTACAGGGGCCTTACAATGAGCAGTTCTTC. This sequence encodes CASSRRVQGPYNEQFF.

This sequence joins TRBV5-6 and TRBJ2-5; D is possibly TRBD1 (6 bases). The germline V gene has CDR1 SGHDT and CDR2 YYEEEE. The length of the CDR3 is 15 residues. V was clipped by 5 bases and J by 4 bases, with 18 bases between them. The DNA for the CDR3 is TGTGCCAGCAGTCCCCGGGACACCAGGAGAGAGACCCAGTACTTC. This sequence encodes CASSPRDTRRETQYF.

Comments on this clone: Other DNA sequences in this specimen translate into the identical CDR3. The chain is built from TRBV5-1 and TRBJ2-7; D may correspond to TRBD1 or TRBD2 (5 bases each). V was clipped by 0 bases and J by 6 bases, with 10 bases between them. This CDR3 is built from 13 residues. The germline V gene has CDR1 SGHRS and CDR2 YFSETQ. CDR3 loop: CASSLGQGREQYF. In DNA, the CDR3 is TGCGCCAGCAGCTTGGGGCAGGGACGCGAGCAGTACTTC.